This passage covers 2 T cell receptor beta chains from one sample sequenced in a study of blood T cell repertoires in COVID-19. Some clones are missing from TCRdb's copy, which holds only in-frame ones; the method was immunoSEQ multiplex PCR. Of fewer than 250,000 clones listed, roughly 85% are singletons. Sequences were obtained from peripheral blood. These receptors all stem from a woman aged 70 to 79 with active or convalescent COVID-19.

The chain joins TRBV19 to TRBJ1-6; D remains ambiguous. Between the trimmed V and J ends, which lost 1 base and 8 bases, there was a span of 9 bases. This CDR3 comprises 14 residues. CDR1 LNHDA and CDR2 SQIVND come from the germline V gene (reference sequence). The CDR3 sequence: CASSIGQVDSPLHF. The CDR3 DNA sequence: TGTGCCAGTAGTATAGGGCAGGTTGATTCACCCCTCCACTTT.

CDR3 coding DNA: TGTGCCAGCAGTGAGATGGGACAGGAGGGGGAGACCCAGTACTTC. Translation gives CASSEMGQEGETQYF. V usage is TRBV6-1 and J usage is TRBJ2-5; 8 nucleotides line up with TRBD1. The CDR3 length is 15 residues. With V trimmed by 3 bases and J by 5 bases, 8 bases remained unmatched. Germline CDR1 is MNHNS and CDR2 is SASEGT.